This T cell receptor (beta chain) stems from a study of blood T cell repertoires in COVID-19. This CDR3 has 15 amino acids. CDR1 is MNHEY and CDR2 is SMNVEV in the germline V gene (reference sequence). Trimming removed 3 bases from V and 6 bases from J; junction bases left unmatched: 4. Libraries were prepared by immunoSEQ multiplex PCR; TCRdb keeps only in-frame clonotypes and omits some of them. The repertoire has over 150,000 clones, about 85% of them found once; the top ten carry less than 10%. The clonotype originates from a woman aged 55-69 years with COVID-19, enrolled during active disease. The specimen sequenced was peripheral blood. The V gene is TRBV27, the J gene TRBJ1-6, with TRBD1 identical over 8 bases. This chain's CDR3 is CASSFRQGINSPLHF. The CDR3 nucleotides read TGTGCCAGCAGTTTTCGACAGGGGATTAATTCACCCCTCCACTTT.